This T cell receptor (beta chain) comes out of a study of blood T cell repertoires in COVID-19. Profiling relied on immunoSEQ multiplex PCR, and the TCRdb table lists in-frame clones only, not all of them. Here the sample spans 180,000 or so clones, about 83% being singletons. Germline CDR1 is LGHDT and CDR2 is YNNKEL (reference sequence). The CDR3 length is 13 residues. J lost 7 bases, V lost 1 base, and 1 base had no gene match. The receptor's source is a woman under 40 who had recovered from COVID-19. The sample was PBMCs or T cells enriched from blood (not recorded which). The V call is TRBV3-1 (or the pseudogene TRBV3-2), the J call TRBJ2-5, with TRBD2 matching 9 bases. The CDR3 region is CASSQGREGTQYF. The DNA of the CDR3 is TGTGCCAGCAGCCAAGGGCGGGAGGGGACCCAGTACTTC.